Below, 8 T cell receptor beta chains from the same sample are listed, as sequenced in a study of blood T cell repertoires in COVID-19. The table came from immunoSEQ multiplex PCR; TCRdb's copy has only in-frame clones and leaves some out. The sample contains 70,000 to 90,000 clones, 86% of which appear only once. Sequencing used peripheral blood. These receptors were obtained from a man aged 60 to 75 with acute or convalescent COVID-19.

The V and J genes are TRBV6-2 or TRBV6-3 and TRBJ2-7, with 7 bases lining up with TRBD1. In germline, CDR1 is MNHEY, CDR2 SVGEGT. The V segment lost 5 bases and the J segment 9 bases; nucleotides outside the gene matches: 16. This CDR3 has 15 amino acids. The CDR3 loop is CASSTRTGNLRGQYF. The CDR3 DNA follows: TGTGCCAGCAGTACCCGGACAGGAAACCTACGGGGGCAGTACTTC.

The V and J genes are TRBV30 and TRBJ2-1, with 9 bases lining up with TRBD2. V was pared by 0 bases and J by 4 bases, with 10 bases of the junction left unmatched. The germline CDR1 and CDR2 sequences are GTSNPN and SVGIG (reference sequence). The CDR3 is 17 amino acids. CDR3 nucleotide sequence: TGTGCCTGGAGTGTAGGCGGGAGGGATTTTTTGTACAATGAGCAGTTCTTC. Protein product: CAWSVGGRDFLYNEQFF.

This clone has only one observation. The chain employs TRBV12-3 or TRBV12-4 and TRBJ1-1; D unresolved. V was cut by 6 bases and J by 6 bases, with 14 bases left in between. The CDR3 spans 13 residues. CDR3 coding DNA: TGTGCCAGCAGAAGTGGATCAGGCGCTGAAGCTTTCTTT. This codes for CASRSGSGAEAFF.

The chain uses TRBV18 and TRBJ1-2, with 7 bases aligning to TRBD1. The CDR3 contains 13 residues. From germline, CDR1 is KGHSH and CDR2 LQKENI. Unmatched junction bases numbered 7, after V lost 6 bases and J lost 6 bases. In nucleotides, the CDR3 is TGTGCCAGCTCTAAGGACAGGCTGGATGGCTACACCTTC. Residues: CASSKDRLDGYTF.

The CDR3 nucleotides are TGTGCCAGCAGCCCTTCTCGGGGACAGGGCTTTCACGCCACCTATGGCTACACCTTC. Residues: CASSPSRGQGFHATYGYTF. The chain has TRBV7-9 and TRBJ1-2, with 9 bases aligning to TRBD1. The CDR3 is made up of 19 amino acids. Per the germline V gene, CDR1 is SEHNR and CDR2 is FQNEAQ (reference sequence). V shed 5 bases, J shed 4 bases, and the junction held 20 bases outside the gene matches.

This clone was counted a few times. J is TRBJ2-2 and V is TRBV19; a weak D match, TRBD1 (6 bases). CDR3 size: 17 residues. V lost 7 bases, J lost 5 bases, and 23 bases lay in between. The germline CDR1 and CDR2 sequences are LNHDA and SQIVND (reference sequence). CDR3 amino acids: CASTNRQASRGTGELFF. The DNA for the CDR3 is TGTGCCAGTACAAATAGACAGGCTAGTCGCGGTACCGGGGAGCTGTTTTTT.

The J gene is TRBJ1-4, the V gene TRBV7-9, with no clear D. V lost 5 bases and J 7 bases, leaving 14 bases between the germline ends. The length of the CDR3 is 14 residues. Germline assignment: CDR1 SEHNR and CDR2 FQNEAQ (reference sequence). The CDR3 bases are TGTGCCAGCAGCAAGTACGAATCGGGTGAAAAACTGTTTTTT. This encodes CASSKYESGEKLFF.

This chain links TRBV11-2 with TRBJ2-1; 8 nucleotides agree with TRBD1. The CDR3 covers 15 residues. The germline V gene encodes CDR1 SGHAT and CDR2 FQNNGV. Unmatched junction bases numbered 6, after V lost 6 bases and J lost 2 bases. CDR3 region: CASRSRTGPYNEQFF. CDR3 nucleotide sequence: TGTGCCAGCAGGTCACGGACAGGGCCCTACAATGAGCAGTTCTTC.